A single sample is the source of the 23 T cell receptor beta chains below, sequenced in a study of T cells in Graves' hyperthyroidism and ophthalmopathy. TCR beta CDR3 region amplification was performed from RNA transcripts. An initial round of RT-PCR targeting the TCR CDR3 relied on the HTBI primer set. Via MiXCR, TCRdb re-called the multiplex PCR reads, giving one row per CDR3 protein. Here the sample spans about 590,000 distinct CDR3 sequences, approximately 14% being singletons. Sequencing was performed on blood. The receptors stem from a woman in her thirties with Graves' hyperthyroidism.

The rearrangement uses TRBV30 and TRBJ2-7; 9 bases are a match to TRBD2. V was pared by 5 bases and J by 3 bases, with 2 bases of the junction left unmatched. The CDR3 extends over 12 amino acids. Per germline, CDR1 GTSNPN and CDR2 SVGIG (reference sequence). The CDR3 DNA reads as TGTGCCTGGGCGGGGGGGGTCTACGAGCAGTACTTC. Its protein is CAWAGGVYEQYF.

There are many counts of this clonotype. The chain uses TRBV12-3 or TRBV12-4 and TRBJ1-2; 7 bases match TRBD1. The length of the CDR3 is 14 residues. V dropped 3 bases and J dropped 4; count of bases not matched to a gene: 5. The CDR3: CASSFRRQGYGYTF. DNA for the CDR3: TGTGCCAGCAGTTTCCGCCGACAGGGCTATGGCTACACCTTC.

This clonotype has at least ten counts. The chain is built from TRBV6-1 and TRBJ1-2, with D tentatively TRBD1 (5 bases). The CDR3 length is 16 residues. V lost 4 bases to trimming and J lost 5 bases, with 20 bases between them. CDR1 is MNHNS, CDR2 SASEGT, per germline. The CDR3 is CASSVRQGGPSYGYTF. The CDR3 region has the DNA TGTGCCAGCAGTGTACGTCAGGGAGGTCCCTCTTATGGCTACACCTTC.

This clonotype was seen repeatedly, ten times or more. This chain links TRBV7-9 with TRBJ2-1; D uncertain. The ends were cut back, 0 bases at V and 5 bases at J, with 5 bases in the middle. This CDR3 spans 13 amino acids. Germline V gives CDR1 SEHNR, CDR2 FQNEAQ (reference sequence). The CDR3 nucleotides are TGTGCCAGCAGCTTAGCGGGCCACAATGAGCAGTTCTTC. Its translation: CASSLAGHNEQFF.

This clonotype was observed many times. The V call is TRBV7-2, the J call TRBJ2-3; TRBD2 matches at 9 bases. With 7 bases clipped from V and 4 bases from J, the junction kept 3 bases outside the gene matches. From germline, CDR1 is SGHTA and CDR2 FQGNSA. The CDR3 is 13 residues long. The CDR3 DNA reads TGTGCCAGCATTAGCGGGAGTTCAGATACGCAGTATTTT. Amino acids: CASISGSSDTQYF.

This clonotype showed up just a few times. The CDR3 does not close with the conserved phenylalanine or tryptophan, likely indicating a read error. This sequence joins TRBV10-3 and TRBJ1-1; no clear D gene. CDR1 and CDR2 (germline): ENHRY, SYGVKD. This CDR3 has 14 amino acids. Trimming cost V 6 bases and J 0 bases, with 11 bases left between them. The CDR3 here is CAISLTQLNTEAFL. The CDR3 bases are TGTGCCATCAGCCTAACACAATTGAACACTGAAGCTTTCCTT.

As concerns this clonotype: A much larger clone lies a single base off, so this may be a read error. The CDR3 nucleotides are TGCAGTGCTATTTTGGTGGGAGCGTGGGAGACCCAGTACTTC. It is translated as CSAILVGAWETQYF. This sequence joins TRBV20-1 and TRBJ2-5; D is perhaps TRBD2 (5 bases). V lost 4 bases, J lost 5 bases, and 17 bases lay in between. This CDR3 has 14 amino acids. The germline CDR1 and CDR2 sequences are DFQATT and SNEGSKA (reference sequence).

This clonotype was picked up a small number of times. This clone may be a read error of a much larger clone one base away. The genes are TRBV20-1 and TRBJ2-7, with D perhaps TRBD1 (6 bases). CDR1 is DFQATT and CDR2 is SNEGSKA in the germline V gene (reference sequence). The V end lost 5 bases, the J end lost 6 bases, and 14 bases lay between the germline ends. The CDR3 sequence is 12 residues long. CDR3 sequence (DNA): TGCAGTGCTGGTCAGGGGATGGTCGAGCAGTACTTC. Amino acids: CSAGQGMVEQYF.

This clonotype was recorded at least ten times. The V and J genes are TRBV10-3 and TRBJ2-5; 7 bases are shared with TRBD2. CDR1 and CDR2 (germline): ENHRY, SYGVKD. J gave up 0 bases and V 0 bases, and 16 bases lay outside the gene matches. CDR3 size: 20 residues. As DNA, the CDR3 is TGTGCCATCAGTGAGTCGGGGGGGGAACGTATAGCGGTCCACCAAGAGACCCAGTACTTC. Its translation: CAISESGGERIAVHQETQYF.

There are many counts of this clonotype. J is TRBJ2-1 and V is TRBV28; D not resolved. The CDR3 is made up of 16 amino acids. With 4 bases removed from V and 0 bases from J, the gap between germline ends came to 13 bases. Per germline, CDR1 MDHEN and CDR2 SYDVKM. The CDR3 region has the DNA TGTGCCAGCAGTTCACGTACTATCAGCTCCTACAATGAGCAGTTCTTC. Its protein product is CASSSRTISSYNEQFF.

This clonotype was observed a few times. A read error may account for a junction end that differs from germline. This sequence joins TRBV5-1 and TRBJ2-3, with TRBD2 matching over 9 bases. The germline gives CDR1 SGHRS, CDR2 YFSETQ. The CDR3 length is 17 residues. CDR3 amino acids: CASSLDLLREGQDTQYF. Here the CDR3 DNA reads TGTGCCAGCAGCTTGGATCTGCTGCGGGAGGGCCAAGATACGCAGTATTTT. The complete variable domain, with remaining parts taken from reference TRBV5-1 and TRBJ2-3, reads KAGVTQTPRYLIKTRGQQVTLSCSPISGHRSVSWYQQTPGQGLQFLFEYFSETQRNKGNFPGRFSGRQFSNSRSEMNVSTLELGDSALYLCASSLDLLREGQDTQYFGPGTRLTVL.

The DNA for the CDR3 is TGTGCCAGCAGCCAAGACACCTTAAACTCCTATAATTCACCCCTCCACTTT. It specifies CASSQDTLNSYNSPLHF. V and J are TRBV3-1 and TRBJ1-6; D gene unclear. V was clipped by 0 bases and J by 0 bases, with 9 bases between them. The germline V gene has CDR1 LGHDT and CDR2 YNNKEL (reference sequence). This CDR3 comprises 17 residues.

This clonotype was observed at least ten times. V and J are TRBV3-1 and TRBJ2-1; 8 bases fit TRBD1. Germline V gene lookup returns CDR1 LGHDT and CDR2 YNNKEL (reference sequence). Trimming removed 3 bases from V and 3 bases from J; junction bases left unmatched: 7. The CDR3 sequence is 16 residues long. CDR3 in amino acids: CASSQPGTGSYNEQFF. DNA of the CDR3: TGTGCCAGCAGCCAGCCCGGGACAGGTAGCTACAATGAGCAGTTCTTC.

This sequence joins TRBV20-1 and TRBJ2-5; the D is unclear. V lost 2 bases to trimming and J lost 12 bases, with 16 bases between them. Germline-derived CDR1 and CDR2 are DFQATT and SNEGSKA (reference sequence). The CDR3 has 12 amino acids. The DNA of the CDR3 is TGCAGTGCTAGATTCCCCCCCACTTCAGAGTACTTC. This encodes CSARFPPTSEYF.

Only a few counts were recorded for this clonotype. The rearrangement links TRBV4-1 to TRBJ2-2; D unclear. CDR3 length: 14 amino acids. Trimming cost V 5 bases and J 4 bases, with 11 bases left between them. CDR1 is MGHRA and CDR2 is YSYEKL in the germline V gene. The CDR3 nucleotides are TGCGCCAGCAGCATAGCATGGGGCACCGGGGAGCTGTTTTTT. Amino acid sequence: CASSIAWGTGELFF.

Comment on this clonotype: One end of the junction is discordant with germline, which a read error may explain. The V and J genes are TRBV24-1 and TRBJ2-3; D is perhaps TRBD1 (5 bases). This CDR3 region has 14 residues. Germline lookup yields CDR1 KGHDR and CDR2 SFDVKD. The DNA of the CDR3 is TGTGCCACCGGTGATCCCAGGGGCACAGATACGCAGTATTTT. It yields the protein CATGDPRGTDTQYF.

The chain couples TRBV5-8 to TRBJ2-1, with a tentative D call TRBD2 (6 bases). Germline CDR1 and CDR2: SGHTS and YDEGEE. V lost 4 bases, J lost 9 bases, and 14 bases lay in between. The CDR3 contains 13 residues. CDR3: CASSQRDFREQFF. CDR3 bases: TGTGCCAGCAGCCAAAGGGACTTTCGTGAGCAGTTCTTC.

There are many counts of this clonotype. The J gene is TRBJ2-7, the V gene TRBV12-3 or TRBV12-4; 8 bases map to TRBD1. The V and J ends lost 2 bases and 5 bases, in that order; junction bases with no gene match: 11. The CDR3 extends over 16 amino acids. The DNA of the CDR3 is TGTGCCAGCAGTTTAATGTTACAGGGGGGCTACCACGAGCAGTACTTC. Translating gives CASSLMLQGGYHEQYF.

The J gene is TRBJ1-5, the V gene TRBV20-1, with D hard to call. The length of the CDR3 is 17 residues. Trimming stripped 0 bases from V and 0 bases from J, with 15 bases between. Germline CDR1 reads DFQATT; CDR2 reads SNEGSKA (reference sequence). CDR3 residues: CSARDLRQTLSNQPQHF. In nucleotides, the CDR3 is TGCAGTGCTAGAGATCTGCGGCAGACACTTAGCAATCAGCCCCAGCATTTT.

This clonotype was seen repeatedly, ten times or more. This rearrangement joins TRBV7-2 to TRBJ1-2, with TRBD1 matching 8 bases. Germline CDR1 is SGHTA and CDR2 is FQGNSA. The length of the CDR3 is 15 residues. Trimming cost V 5 bases and J 7 bases; bases outside gene matches: 12. CDR3 amino acids: CASSSYRGSYSGYTF. CDR3 DNA sequence: TGTGCCAGCAGCAGCTACAGGGGGAGTTACTCTGGCTACACCTTC. The full variable domain, with the rest looked up from reference TRBV7-2 and TRBJ1-2, is GAGVSQSPSNKVTEKGKDVELRCDPISGHTALYWYRQSLGQGLEFLIYFQGNSAPDKSGLPSDRFSAERTGGSVSTLTIQRTQQEDSAVYLCASSSYRGSYSGYTFGSGTRLTVV.

This clonotype was seen ten or more times. The chain recombines TRBV9 with TRBJ2-7; no definite D call. The germline V gene has CDR1 SGDLS and CDR2 YYNGEE. This CDR3 comprises 15 residues. The V and J ends lost 0 bases and 4 bases respectively, with 14 bases between them. This CDR3 is CASSVGGAGAYEQYF. CDR3 bases: TGTGCCAGCAGCGTAGGCGGAGCAGGCGCATACGAGCAGTACTTC.

This clonotype has a count of ten or more. V gene TRBV20-1 combines with J gene TRBJ1-1; D remains ambiguous. Germline V CDR1 and CDR2: DFQATT, SNEGSKA (reference sequence). The CDR3 runs to 11 residues. Trimming pared 5 bases from V and 5 bases from J, leaving 9 bases between. CDR3 residues: CSALIRTEAFF. CDR3 DNA: TGCAGTGCTCTAATTCGGACTGAAGCTTTCTTT.

CDR3 sequence reads: CASNHDPRDRGDEQYF. CDR3 in DNA: TGTGCCAGCAACCACGATCCCCGGGACAGGGGTGACGAGCAGTACTTC. This chain links TRBV6-1 with TRBJ2-7, with TRBD1 identical over 10 bases. V lost 7 bases to trimming and J lost 5 bases; unmatched junction nucleotides: 14. The V gene's germline CDR1 is MNHNS and CDR2 SASEGT. This CDR3 has 16 amino acids.